The next 29 T cell receptor beta chains were all read from a single sample in a study of blood T cell repertoires in COVID-19 (dated by TCRdb to the early 2020s). Libraries were prepared through the immunoSEQ multiplex PCR assay. What TCRdb holds here is the immuneACCESS table cut down to in-frame rearrangements. Part of the clones is not present; checked against another copy, under half of the missing clones reflect an unresolved V gene, and the others are unexplained. The sample records some 400,000 clones, approximately 92% of which are singletons. The ten largest clonotypes hold 1% to 1.3% of the sample. The sequenced sample consisted of PBMCs or T cells enriched from blood (not recorded which). These receptors all stem from a young man who had recovered from COVID-19.

This clone showed up just a few times. The CDR3 DNA follows: TGTGCCAGCAGCCCAACGACAGGGGTCGGTTCACCCCTCCACTTT. It yields the protein CASSPTTGVGSPLHF. This sequence joins TRBV7-3 and TRBJ1-6; 8 bases agree with TRBD1. The germline gives CDR1 SGHTA, CDR2 FQGTGA. V shed 5 bases and J 9 bases; nucleotides not matched to a gene: 9. CDR3 length equals 15 residues. Together with reference TRBV7-3 and TRBJ1-6, the CDR3 gives the full variable domain: GAGVSQTPSNKVTEKGKYVELRCDPISGHTALYWYRQSLGQGPEFLIYFQGTGAADDSGLPNDRFFAVRPEGSVSTLKIQRTERGDSAVYLCASSPTTGVGSPLHFGNGTRLTVT.

This chain joins TRBV15 and TRBJ2-1; tentative D call: TRBD1 (6 bases). The ends were cut back, 5 bases at V and 10 bases at J, with 15 bases in the middle. CDR3 length: 13 amino acids. CDR1 LNHNV and CDR2 YYDKDF come from the germline V gene (reference sequence). This CDR3 reads CATSPGQTREQFF. In nucleotides, the CDR3 is TGTGCCACCAGCCCCGGACAGACCAGGGAGCAGTTCTTC.

This chain uses TRBV2 with TRBJ1-2; D is unclear. This CDR3 is 14 amino acids long. Germline CDR1 reads SNHLY; CDR2 reads FYNNEI. Trimming removed 8 bases from V and 4 bases from J, with 17 bases in between. The CDR3 sequence is CASPQLRSGYGYTF. The CDR3, as DNA: TGTGCCAGCCCTCAACTGCGTTCTGGCTATGGCTACACCTTC.

The J gene is TRBJ1-6, the V gene TRBV12-3 or TRBV12-4; D might be TRBD1 (6 bases). The CDR3 sequence is 13 residues long. V gave up 11 bases and J gave up 0 bases, with 8 bases separating them. CDR3 coding DNA: TGTGCCTCAGGGGCCTCCTATAATTCACCCCTCCACTTT. Translating gives CASGASYNSPLHF.

This clone showed up just once. V usage is TRBV6-2 or TRBV6-3 and J usage is TRBJ2-7; the D is unclear. V was pared by 2 bases and J by 1 base, with 9 bases between. Germline V gene sequence: CDR1 MNHEY, CDR2 SVGEGT. The CDR3 covers 14 residues. CDR3 sequence (DNA): TGTGCCAGCAGTTACACTCGCCAATCCTACGAGCAGTACTTC. It specifies CASSYTRQSYEQYF.

The V gene is TRBV24-1, the J gene TRBJ1-5, with D possibly being TRBD1 (6 bases). V lost 6 bases and J lost 9, with 14 bases in between. The germline gives CDR1 KGHDR, CDR2 SFDVKD. The CDR3 has 13 amino acids. The CDR3 sequence is CATSPGVGSPQHF. CDR3 nucleotide sequence: TGTGCCACCAGTCCAGGGGTTGGATCGCCCCAGCATTTT.

The chain has TRBV7-3 and TRBJ1-1, with 7 bases identical to TRBD1. J gave up 3 bases and V 5 bases, and 3 bases lay outside the gene matches. The CDR3 is 13 amino acids. The V gene's germline CDR1 is SGHTA and CDR2 FQGTGA. The CDR3 spells CASSQDRDTEAFF. The CDR3 DNA reads TGTGCCAGCAGCCAAGACAGGGACACTGAAGCTTTCTTT.

V is TRBV27 and J is TRBJ1-2, with 7 positions matching TRBD1. Germline V gene data show CDR1 as MNHEY and CDR2 as SMNVEV (reference sequence). This CDR3 region has 17 residues. V shed 5 bases, J shed 3 bases, and the junction held 15 bases outside the gene matches. The CDR3 spells CASSPGQESIRHYGYTF. CDR3 nucleotide sequence: TGTGCCAGCAGTCCCGGACAGGAAAGCATAAGGCACTATGGCTACACCTTC.

The chain couples TRBV27 to TRBJ2-1; D unresolved. The CDR3 loop spans 14 amino acids. V lost 6 bases and J lost 6, with 15 bases in between. The V gene's germline CDR1 is MNHEY and CDR2 SMNVEV (reference sequence). The CDR3 region has the DNA TGTGCCAGCAGCTATAGCTTATTTCTCAATGAGCAGTTCTTC. This translates into CASSYSLFLNEQFF.

The rearrangement uses TRBV29-1 and TRBJ1-1; 7 bases match TRBD1. Germline values: CDR1 SQVTM, CDR2 ANQGSEA. CDR3 length: 14 amino acids. The V gene end was trimmed by 6 bases and the J gene end by 4 bases; junction bases not matched to a gene: 11. CDR3 protein: CSVIITGVFTEAFF. CDR3 sequence (DNA): TGCAGCGTCATTATTACAGGGGTGTTCACTGAAGCTTTCTTT.

J is TRBJ2-1 and V is TRBV24-1, with 9 bases matching TRBD1. The CDR3 is made up of 16 amino acids. The V and J ends lost 3 bases and 7 bases, in that order; junction bases with no gene match: 9. The germline gives CDR1 KGHDR, CDR2 SFDVKD. For the CDR3, the DNA is TGTGCCACCAGTGATCGGGCGGGACAGGGAAGGAATGAGCAGTTCTTC. This sequence encodes CATSDRAGQGRNEQFF.

V usage is TRBV6-5 and J usage is TRBJ2-7; no definite D call. The V and J ends lost 2 bases and 3 bases respectively, with 8 bases between them. This CDR3 region has 13 residues. CDR1 is MNHEY, CDR2 SVGAGI, per germline. The CDR3 sequence: CASSYAYGYEQYF. The CDR3 DNA is TGTGCCAGCAGTTACGCATACGGCTACGAGCAGTACTTC.

The rearrangement uses TRBV3-1 (or the pseudogene TRBV3-2) and TRBJ1-6; perhaps TRBD1 as D (5 bases). The germline V gene encodes CDR1 LGHDT and CDR2 YNNKEL (reference sequence). The germline V and J ends were trimmed by 2 bases and 10 bases, with 15 bases remaining between them. The CDR3 length is 15 residues. The DNA for the CDR3 is TGTGCCAGCAGCCAATTAAGGGGCGCAGGGTCACCCCTCCACTTT. This encodes CASSQLRGAGSPLHF.

The V gene is TRBV28, the J gene TRBJ2-2; the match to TRBD2 covers 11 bases. The CDR3 spans 15 residues. The junction had 7 bases not matched to a gene; V was cut back by 6 bases and J by 7 bases. The V gene's germline CDR1 is MDHEN and CDR2 SYDVKM. CDR3 DNA: TGTGCCAGCAGGATAAGACTAGCGGGACGCGGGGAGCTGTTTTTT. Its translation is CASRIRLAGRGELFF.

This chain uses TRBV19 with TRBJ1-6; D is ambiguous. The germline gives CDR1 LNHDA, CDR2 SQIVND (reference sequence). The CDR3 is 15 amino acids. Deletions cut 3 bases from V and 8 bases from J, with 14 bases between. In DNA, the CDR3 is TGTGCCAGTAGTATGGTCGAAGGCCGGGATTCACCCCTCCACTTT. Its translation: CASSMVEGRDSPLHF.

The chain joins TRBV10-2 to TRBJ1-1, with D unresolved. The CDR3 is made up of 13 amino acids. Germline V CDR1 and CDR2: WSHSY, SAAADI. Between the trimmed V and J ends, which lost 4 bases and 1 base, there was a span of 7 bases. CDR3 DNA sequence: TGCGCCAGCAGTGCTTCAGGGAACACTGAAGCTTTCTTT. Its protein is CASSASGNTEAFF.

V is TRBV5-6 and J is TRBJ1-1; D is undetermined. Germline V CDR1 and CDR2: SGHDT, YYEEEE. The ends were cut back, 1 base at V and 1 base at J, with 8 bases in the middle. This CDR3 comprises 14 residues. CDR3 loop: CASSLLGRNTEAFF. DNA for the CDR3: TGTGCCAGCAGCTTGCTGGGGAGGAACACTGAAGCTTTCTTT.

The chain uses TRBV5-1 and TRBJ2-2, with D tentatively TRBD2 (5 bases). The CDR3 runs to 15 residues. With 2 bases removed from V and 0 bases from J, the gap between germline ends came to 8 bases. Germline values: CDR1 SGHRS, CDR2 YFSETQ. In nucleotides, the CDR3 is TGCGCCAGCAGCTTCCGGGATTCGAACACCGGGGAGCTGTTTTTT. Translated, it gives CASSFRDSNTGELFF.

V gene TRBV3-1 (or the pseudogene TRBV3-2) combines with J gene TRBJ1-2; 8 bases align to TRBD1. Germline CDR1 is LGHDT and CDR2 is YNNKEL (reference sequence). The trim removed 4 bases at V and 4 bases at J, leaving 14 bases unmatched. The CDR3 sequence is 17 residues long. CDR3 nucleotide sequence: TGTGCCAGCAGCCCGCGGGACAGGCAGCTCGGTTCCTATGGCTACACCTTC. Translation gives CASSPRDRQLGSYGYTF.

The V call is TRBV19, the J call TRBJ1-1, with D perhaps matching TRBD1 (6 bases). CDR3 length equals 17 residues. Germline-derived CDR1 and CDR2 are LNHDA and SQIVND (reference sequence). Trimming took 6 bases from V and 1 from J, leaving 21 bases between them. CDR3 sequence (DNA): TGTGCCAGTAGCAAACAGGGAGCACCGCTCTGGAACACTGAAGCTTTCTTT. Its translation: CASSKQGAPLWNTEAFF.

This chain links TRBV6-6 with TRBJ2-2; possible D gene TRBD1, 6 bases. Trimming cost V 6 bases and J 0 bases, with 11 bases left between them. Germline CDR1 MNHNY, CDR2 SVGAGI (reference sequence). The CDR3 has 15 amino acids. The CDR3 nucleotides read TGTGCCAGCAGCGATACAGGGCCGAACACCGGGGAGCTGTTTTTT. It specifies CASSDTGPNTGELFF.

The chain employs TRBV30 and TRBJ1-1, with a possible D match to TRBD1 (5 bases). Deletions cut 2 bases from V and 4 bases from J, with 11 bases between. CDR3 size: 13 residues. Per the germline V gene, CDR1 is GTSNPN and CDR2 is SVGIG (reference sequence). The CDR3 reads CAWSYTGGTEAFF. CDR3 sequence (DNA): TGTGCCTGGAGTTATACAGGCGGCACTGAAGCTTTCTTT.

This clone was observed a single time. V is TRBV27 and J is TRBJ1-5; D is undetermined. CDR1 is MNHEY, CDR2 SMNVEV, per germline (reference sequence). CDR3 length: 15 amino acids. V was cut by 5 bases and J by 4 bases, with 15 bases left in between. The CDR3 DNA is TGTGCCAGCAGTCCCCCTGGAGGGTTTAATCAGCCCCAGCATTTT. Its translation: CASSPPGGFNQPQHF.

This rearrangement joins TRBV29-1 to TRBJ2-7, with D uncertain. CDR1 is SQVTM, CDR2 ANQGSEA, per germline. The V end lost 3 bases, the J end lost 1 base, and 16 bases lay between the germline ends. The CDR3 runs to 15 residues. The CDR3 coding sequence is TGCAGCGTTGAGTTGGCAGTAAGTATGTCCTACGAGCAGTACTTC. Protein: CSVELAVSMSYEQYF.

The genes are TRBV4-1 and TRBJ2-1; 9 bases line up with TRBD1. Germline values: CDR1 MGHRA, CDR2 YSYEKL. The length of the CDR3 is 15 residues. V was clipped by 4 bases and J by 7 bases; unmatched bases: 8. The CDR3 DNA sequence: TGCGCCAGCAGCCTAACCGGGACAGGGTGGAATGAGCAGTTCTTC. It is translated as CASSLTGTGWNEQFF.

The rearrangement uses TRBV4-1 and TRBJ2-1; 9 nucleotides align to TRBD2. The CDR3 sequence is 16 residues long. Germline trimming cut 0 bases from V and 3 bases from J; bases unmatched to any gene: 3. Germline V lookup: CDR1 MGHRA, CDR2 YSYEKL. For the CDR3, the DNA is TGCGCCAGCAGCCAAGATTCTAGCGGGGTCTACAATGAGCAGTTCTTC. Its protein product is CASSQDSSGVYNEQFF.

The CDR3 DNA follows: TGCGCCAGCAGCTTGAGACAGGGGGTCCAGACCCAGTACTTC. It is translated as CASSLRQGVQTQYF. The chain uses TRBV5-1 and TRBJ2-5; 9 bases fit TRBD1. CDR1 and CDR2 (germline): SGHRS, YFSETQ. With V trimmed by 1 base and J by 6 bases, 4 bases remained unmatched. The CDR3 consists of 14 residues.

This clone was counted once. The chain combines TRBV19 with TRBJ2-1, with TRBD2 identical over 12 bases. Germline V CDR1 and CDR2: LNHDA, SQIVND (reference sequence). V lost 5 bases to trimming and J lost 4 bases; unmatched junction nucleotides: 18. This CDR3 is 20 amino acids long. The CDR3 nucleotides read TGTGCCAGTAGTTCGCCGACCGGGACTAGCGGGCCCCCCCCGTACAATGAGCAGTTCTTC. This sequence encodes CASSSPTGTSGPPPYNEQFF. The variable domain in full, with the rest retrieved from reference TRBV19 and TRBJ2-1, is DGGITQSPKYLFRKEGQNVTLSCEQNLNHDAMYWYRQDPGQGLRLIYYSQIVNDFQKGDIAEGYSVSREKKESFPLTVTSAQKNPTAFYLCASSSPTGTSGPPPYNEQFFGPGTRLTVL.

The chain has TRBV7-3 and TRBJ2-2; D may be TRBD2 (6 bases). The CDR3 has 16 residues. The V gene lost 3 bases and the J gene lost 1 base, with 12 bases spanning the gap. Germline values: CDR1 SGHTA, CDR2 FQGTGA. CDR3 DNA sequence: TGTGCCAGCAGCTTTGATGGCGGGGAGAACACCGGGGAGCTGTTTTTT. It yields the protein CASSFDGGENTGELFF.